This TCR beta chain originates from a study of shared T cell receptors in the human thymus. The protocol was immunoSEQ multiplex PCR, while the TCRdb copy is restricted to in-frame clones and leaves out a portion. The sample contains hundreds of thousands of clones, 70% to 90% of which appear only once. These same records also appear under a second study, on human thymus T cells. From that report: Each of the donors was a healthy Finnish infant who was undergoing open corrective cardiac surgery for congenital heart defects. Surgeons resected thymus tissue during corrective heart surgery. Among unrelated individuals, related research reported thymic repertoires that overlapped highly.

The sample was thymocytes. This sequence was found in a boy under three years old with a congenital heart defect.

Here the CDR3 DNA reads TGTGCCAGCAGCTTAGGGGACAGGGCCACCGGGGAGCTGTTTTTT. This encodes CASSLGDRATGELFF. V is TRBV7-2 and J is TRBJ2-2, with 9 nucleotides matching TRBD1. Trimming removed 1 base from V and 4 bases from J; junction bases left unmatched: 1. This CDR3 is built from 15 residues. Germline V lookup: CDR1 SGHTA, CDR2 FQGNSA.